The text below deals with one T cell receptor beta chain. The entry originates in a study of blood T cell repertoires in COVID-19. Study information: Samples came from the United States, Italy and Spain, spanning acute and convalescent COVID-19. T cells, B-cell-depleted T cells, or PBMCs provided the cDNA or gDNA that served as material.

Libraries were prepared by immunoSEQ multiplex PCR; TCRdb keeps only in-frame clonotypes and omits some of them. The profile shows more than 110,000 clones, approximately 80% of them singletons. The CDR3 spans 14 residues. Germline V gene sequence: CDR1 ENHRY, CDR2 SYGVKD. V shed 0 bases and J 6 bases; nucleotides not matched to a gene: 4. Source material: peripheral blood. This sequence joins TRBV10-3 and TRBJ2-5, with 7 bases identical to TRBD1. This receptor was taken from a human donor in a cohort sampled during active COVID-19. The CDR3 DNA reads as TGTGCCATCAGTGAGTCAGGGGGCGAAAAGACCCAGTACTTC. Amino acids: CAISESGGEKTQYF.